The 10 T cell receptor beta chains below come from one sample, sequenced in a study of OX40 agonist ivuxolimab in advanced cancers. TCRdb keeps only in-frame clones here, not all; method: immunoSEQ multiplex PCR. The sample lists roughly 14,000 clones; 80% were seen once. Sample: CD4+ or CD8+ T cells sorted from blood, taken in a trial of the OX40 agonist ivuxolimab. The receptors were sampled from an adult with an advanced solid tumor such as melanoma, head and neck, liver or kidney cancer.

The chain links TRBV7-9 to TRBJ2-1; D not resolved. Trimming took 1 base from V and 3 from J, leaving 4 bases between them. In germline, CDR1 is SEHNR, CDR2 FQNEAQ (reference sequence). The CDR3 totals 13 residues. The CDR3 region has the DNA TGTGCCAGCAGCTTAGGTATCTACAATGAGCAGTTCTTC. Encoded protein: CASSLGIYNEQFF.

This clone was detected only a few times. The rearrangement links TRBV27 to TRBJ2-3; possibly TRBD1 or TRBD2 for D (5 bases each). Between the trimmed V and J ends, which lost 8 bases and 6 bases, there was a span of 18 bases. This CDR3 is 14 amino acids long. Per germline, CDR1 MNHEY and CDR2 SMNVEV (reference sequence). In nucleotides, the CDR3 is TGTGCCAGCCTCAATGTAGGGGAGTCGGATACGCAGTATTTT. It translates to CASLNVGESDTQYF.

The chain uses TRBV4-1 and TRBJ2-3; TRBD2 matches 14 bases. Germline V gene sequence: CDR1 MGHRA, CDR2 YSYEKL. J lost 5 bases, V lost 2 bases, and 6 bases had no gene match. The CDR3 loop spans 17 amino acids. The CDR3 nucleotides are TGCGCCAGCAGCCAAACGGGACTAGCGGGAGCGGGAGATACGCAGTATTTT. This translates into CASSQTGLAGAGDTQYF.

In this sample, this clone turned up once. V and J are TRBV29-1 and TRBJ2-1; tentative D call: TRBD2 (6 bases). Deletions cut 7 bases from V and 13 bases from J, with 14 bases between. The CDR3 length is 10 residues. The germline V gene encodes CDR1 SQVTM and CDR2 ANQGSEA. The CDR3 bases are TGCAGCGGGAGGGTTGACTACCAGTTCTTC. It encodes CSGRVDYQFF.

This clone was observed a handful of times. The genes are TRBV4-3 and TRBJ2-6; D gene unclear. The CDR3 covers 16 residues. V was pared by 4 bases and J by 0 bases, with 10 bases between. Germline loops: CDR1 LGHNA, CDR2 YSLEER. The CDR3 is CASSPGFSSGANVLTF. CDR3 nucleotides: TGCGCCAGCAGCCCTGGGTTTAGCTCTGGGGCCAACGTCCTGACTTTC.

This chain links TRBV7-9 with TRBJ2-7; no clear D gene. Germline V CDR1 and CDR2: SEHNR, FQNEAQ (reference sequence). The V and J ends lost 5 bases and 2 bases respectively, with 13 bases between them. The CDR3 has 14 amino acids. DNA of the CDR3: TGTGCCAGCAGCAACGAGGTTCTTGCCTACGAGCAGTACTTC. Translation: CASSNEVLAYEQYF.

CDR3 nucleotides: TGTGCCAGCAGGGATTACTACGAGCAGTACTTC. This translates into CASRDYYEQYF. The chain is built from TRBV6-1 and TRBJ2-7, with D unresolved. This CDR3 comprises 11 residues. Germline V gives CDR1 MNHNS, CDR2 SASEGT. Between the trimmed V and J ends, which lost 6 bases and 3 bases, there was a span of 6 bases.

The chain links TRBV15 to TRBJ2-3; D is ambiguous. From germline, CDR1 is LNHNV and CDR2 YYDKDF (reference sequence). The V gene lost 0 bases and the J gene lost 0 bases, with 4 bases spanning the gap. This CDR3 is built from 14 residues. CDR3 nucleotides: TGTGCCACCAGCAGAGAAGGGAGCACAGATACGCAGTATTTT. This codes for CATSREGSTDTQYF.

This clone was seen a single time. As DNA, the CDR3 is TGTGCCAGCAGCTTTAGGGGGGACGACTATGGCTACACCTTC. Protein product: CASSFRGDDYGYTF. The genes are TRBV11-2 and TRBJ1-2; weak D call: TRBD1 (6 bases). Germline CDR1 and CDR2: SGHAT and FQNNGV. The CDR3 runs 14 residues. V was cut by 3 bases and J by 3 bases, with 11 bases left in between. Full variable domain (outside the CDR3, taken from reference TRBV11-2 and TRBJ1-2): EAGVAQSPRYKIIEKRQSVAFWCNPISGHATLYWYQQILGQGPKLLIQFQNNGVVDDSQLPKDRFSAERLKGVDSTLKIQPAKLEDSAVYLCASSFRGDDYGYTFGSGTRLTVV.

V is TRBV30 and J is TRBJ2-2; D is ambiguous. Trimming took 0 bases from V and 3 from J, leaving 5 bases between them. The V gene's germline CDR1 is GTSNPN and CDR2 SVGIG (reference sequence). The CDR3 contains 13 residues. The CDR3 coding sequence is TGTGCCTGGAGTGTACAGTACACCGGGGAGCTGTTTTTT. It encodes CAWSVQYTGELFF.